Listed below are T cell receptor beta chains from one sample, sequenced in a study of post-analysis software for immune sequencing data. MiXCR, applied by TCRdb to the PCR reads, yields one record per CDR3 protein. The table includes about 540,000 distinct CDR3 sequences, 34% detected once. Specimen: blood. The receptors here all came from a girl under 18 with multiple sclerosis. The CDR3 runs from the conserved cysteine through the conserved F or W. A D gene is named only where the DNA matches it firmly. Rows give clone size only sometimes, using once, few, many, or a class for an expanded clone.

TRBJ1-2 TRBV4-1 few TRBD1 CASSLPGQGRGYTF TGCGCCAGCAGCCTCCCGGGACAGGGGAGAGGCTACACCTTC
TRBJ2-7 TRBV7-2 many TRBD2 CASSPGLAGGYEQYF TGTGCCAGCAGCCCTGGTTTAGCGGGGGGCTACGAGCAGTACTTC
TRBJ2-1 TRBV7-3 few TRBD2 CASSLTSGGGYNEQFF TGTGCCAGCAGCCTAACTAGCGGGGGGGGTTACAATGAGCAGTTCTTC
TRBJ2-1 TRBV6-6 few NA CASSKGGVNEQFF TGTGCCAGCAGCAAAGGGGGGGTAAATGAGCAGTTCTTC
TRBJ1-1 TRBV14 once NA CASSQRFQQVNTEAFF TGTGCCAGCAGCCAGAGATTTCAGCAAGTGAACACTGAAGCTTTCTTT
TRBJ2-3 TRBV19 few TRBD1 CASSISGQITDTQYF TGTGCCAGTAGTATCTCGGGACAGATCACAGATACGCAGTATTTT
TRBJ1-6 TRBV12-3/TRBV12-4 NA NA CASSSVFGSPLHF TGTGCCAGCAGTTCGGTTTTCGGCTCACCCCTCCACTTT
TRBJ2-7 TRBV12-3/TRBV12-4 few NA CASSLATSYEQYF TGTGCCAGCAGTTTAGCCACCTCCTACGAGCAGTACTTC
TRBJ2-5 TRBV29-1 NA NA CSVGNGRYLYQETQYF TGCAGCGTTGGAAATGGCAGATATCTGTACCAAGAGACCCAGTACTTC
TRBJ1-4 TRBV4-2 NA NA CASIQPGSNEKLFF TGTGCCAGCATCCAACCAGGGAGTAATGAAAAACTGTTTTTT
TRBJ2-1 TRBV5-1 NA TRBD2 CASSLGLAGQGFNEQFF TGCGCCAGCAGCTTGGGTTTAGCGGGTCAGGGCTTTAATGAGCAGTTCTTC
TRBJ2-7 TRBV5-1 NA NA CADSSGGSYNEQYF TGCGCCGACAGCTCCGGGGGCTCCTACAATGAGCAGTACTTC
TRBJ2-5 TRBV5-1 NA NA CASSSSSDSQYQETQYF TGCGCCAGCAGCTCCTCTTCTGACAGCCAATACCAAGAGACCCAGTACTTC
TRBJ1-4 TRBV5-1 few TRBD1 CASSLGTTGVEKLFF TGCGCCAGCAGCCTCGGTACGACAGGGGTTGAAAAACTGTTTTTT
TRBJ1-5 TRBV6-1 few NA CASSEAGQPQHF TGTGCCAGCAGTGAAGCGGGTCAGCCCCAGCATTTT
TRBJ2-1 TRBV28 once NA CASRGSGVGPNEQFF TGTGCCAGCAGGGGATCCGGGGTCGGGCCCAATGAGCAGTTCTTC
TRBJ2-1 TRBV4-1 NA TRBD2 CASSQVGRVGGKNEQFF TGCGCCAGCAGCCAAGTCGGTAGGGTCGGGGGGAAAAATGAGCAGTTCTTC
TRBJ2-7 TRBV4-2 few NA CASSQSGTNSYEQYF TGTGCCAGCAGCCAGTCCGGGACAAACTCCTACGAGCAGTACTTC
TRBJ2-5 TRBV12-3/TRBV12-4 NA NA CASSFLAGGVETQYF TGTGCCAGCAGTTTCCTGGCCGGCGGGGTAGAGACCCAGTACTTC
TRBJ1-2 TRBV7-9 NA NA CASSLGFRDGYTF TGTGCCAGCAGCTTAGGTTTTCGGGATGGCTACACCTTC
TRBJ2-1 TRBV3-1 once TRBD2 CASSQVPAGGSSYNEQFF TGTGCCAGCAGCCAAGTTCCAGCGGGGGGAAGCTCCTACAATGAGCAGTTCTTC
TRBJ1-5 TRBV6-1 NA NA CASSEAGADQPQHF TGTGCCAGCAGTGAAGCAGGGGCTGATCAGCCCCAGCATTTT
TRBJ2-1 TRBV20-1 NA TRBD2 CSARPGLAGVNYNEQFF TGCAGTGCTAGGCCGGGACTAGCGGGGGTGAACTACAATGAGCAGTTCTTC
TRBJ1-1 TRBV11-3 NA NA CASSFGSGHEAFF TGTGCCAGCAGCTTCGGAAGTGGGCACGAAGCTTTCTTT
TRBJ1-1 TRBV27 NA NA CASSFRGATEAFF TGTGCCAGCAGTTTTCGAGGGGCCACTGAAGCTTTCTTT
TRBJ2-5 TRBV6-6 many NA CASSYDSQETQYF TGTGCCAGCAGTTACGACAGCCAAGAGACCCAGTACTTC
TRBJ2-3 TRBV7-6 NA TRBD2 CASSRGGYTDTQYF TGTGCCAGCAGTCGGGGGGGCTACACAGATACGCAGTATTTT
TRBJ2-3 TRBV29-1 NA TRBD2 CSACEAGASTDTQYF TGCAGCGCCTGCGAGGCGGGAGCTAGCACAGATACGCAGTATTTT
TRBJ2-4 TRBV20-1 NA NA CSANPHTRAKNIQYF TGCAGTGCCAACCCGCACACTAGAGCCAAAAACATTCAGTACTTC
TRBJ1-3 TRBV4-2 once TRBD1 CASSPDRDYGNTIYF TGTGCCAGCAGCCCGGACAGGGACTACGGAAACACCATATATTTT
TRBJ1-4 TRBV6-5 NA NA CASRGDGGQLFF TGTGCCAGCAGAGGAGATGGCGGGCAACTGTTTTTT
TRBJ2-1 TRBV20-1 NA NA CSPLGPNYNEQFF TGCAGTCCACTAGGACCGAACTACAATGAGCAGTTCTTC
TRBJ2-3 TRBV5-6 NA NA CASSLADGLLNTDTQYF TGTGCCAGCAGCTTGGCCGATGGACTACTCAACACAGATACGCAGTATTTT
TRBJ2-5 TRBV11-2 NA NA CASSSAQGFETQYF TGTGCCAGCAGCTCAGCACAGGGCTTCGAGACCCAGTACTTC